In its sample, the clone carrying this TCR beta chain was seen once. V was shortened by 4 bases and J by 7 bases, with 16 bases between the two germline ends. Looked up from germline, CDR1 is SEHNR and CDR2 is FQNEAQ (reference sequence). CDR3 size: 14 residues. The protocol was immunoSEQ multiplex PCR, while the TCRdb copy is restricted to in-frame clones and leaves out a portion. The data hold roughly 35,000 clones, with roughly 92% observed a single time. This sample stems from a study of T cell changes during pregnancy in multiple sclerosis. The chain is built from TRBV7-9 and TRBJ1-1; D is unclear. Material: PBMCs (not recorded whether the cells were cultured). The receptor comes from a female donor with multiple sclerosis, enrolled in a pregnancy study. The CDR3 sequence: CASSWGEPVDEAFF. DNA of the CDR3: TGTGCCAGCAGCTGGGGAGAGCCAGTGGATGAAGCTTTCTTT.